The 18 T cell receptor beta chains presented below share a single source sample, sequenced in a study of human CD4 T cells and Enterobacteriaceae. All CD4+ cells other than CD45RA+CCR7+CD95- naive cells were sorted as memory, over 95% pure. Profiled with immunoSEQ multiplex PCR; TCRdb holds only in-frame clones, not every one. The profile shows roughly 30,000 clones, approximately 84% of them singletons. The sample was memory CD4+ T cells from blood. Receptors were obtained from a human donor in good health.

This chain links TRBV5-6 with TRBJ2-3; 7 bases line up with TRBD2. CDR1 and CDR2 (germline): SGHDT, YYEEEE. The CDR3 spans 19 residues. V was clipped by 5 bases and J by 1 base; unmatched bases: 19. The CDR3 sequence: CASRWGGDYYTGRTDTQYF. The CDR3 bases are TGTGCCAGCAGGTGGGGAGGGGACTACTATACGGGGCGCACAGATACGCAGTATTTT.

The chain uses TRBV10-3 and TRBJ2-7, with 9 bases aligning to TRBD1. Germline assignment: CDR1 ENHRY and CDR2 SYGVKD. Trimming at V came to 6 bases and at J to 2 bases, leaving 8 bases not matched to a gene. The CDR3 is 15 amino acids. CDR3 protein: CAIRSPGQGTYEQYF. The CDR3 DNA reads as TGTGCCATCAGGTCGCCGGGACAGGGAACCTACGAGCAGTACTTC.

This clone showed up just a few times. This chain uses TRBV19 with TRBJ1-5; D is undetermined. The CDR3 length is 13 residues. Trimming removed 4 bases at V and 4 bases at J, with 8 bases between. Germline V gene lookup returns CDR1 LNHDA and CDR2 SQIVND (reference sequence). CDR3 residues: CASSTQRNQPQHF. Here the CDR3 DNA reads TGTGCCAGTAGTACACAGCGAAATCAGCCCCAGCATTTT.

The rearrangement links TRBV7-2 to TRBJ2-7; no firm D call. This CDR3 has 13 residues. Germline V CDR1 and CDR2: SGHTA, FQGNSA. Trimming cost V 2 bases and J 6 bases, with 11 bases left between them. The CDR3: CASSLKAGSEQYF. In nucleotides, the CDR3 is TGTGCCAGCAGCTTAAAGGCCGGAAGCGAGCAGTACTTC.

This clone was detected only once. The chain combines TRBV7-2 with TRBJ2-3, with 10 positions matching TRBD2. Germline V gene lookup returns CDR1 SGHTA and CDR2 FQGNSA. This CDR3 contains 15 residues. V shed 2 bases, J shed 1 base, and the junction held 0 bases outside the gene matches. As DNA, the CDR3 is TGTGCCAGCAGCTTAACTAGCGGGGGCACAGATACGCAGTATTTT. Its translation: CASSLTSGGTDTQYF.

CDR3 nucleotides: TGTGCCAGCAGCCAAGTCAGGACCTCTGGAAACACCATATATTTT. Residues: CASSQVRTSGNTIYF. The chain links TRBV4-2 to TRBJ1-3; D gene uncertain. The CDR3 spans 15 residues. V lost 1 base and J 0 bases, leaving 7 bases between the germline ends. Germline values: CDR1 LGHNA, CDR2 YNFKEQ.

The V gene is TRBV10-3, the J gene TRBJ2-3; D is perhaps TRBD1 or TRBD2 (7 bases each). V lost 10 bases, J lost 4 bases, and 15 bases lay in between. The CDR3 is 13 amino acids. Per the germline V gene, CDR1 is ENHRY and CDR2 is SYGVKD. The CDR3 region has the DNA TGTGCCACCCAGGGGGGGGAACCAGATACGCAGTATTTT. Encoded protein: CATQGGEPDTQYF.

DNA for the CDR3: TGTGCCAGCTCACCACCGGCAGAACCGCGTGAAAAACTGTTTTTT. It yields the protein CASSPPAEPREKLFF. V gene TRBV18 combines with J gene TRBJ1-4, with D unclear. The CDR3 is made up of 15 amino acids. Germline assignment: CDR1 KGHSH and CDR2 LQKENI. Trimming cost V 0 bases and J 7 bases, with 12 bases left between them.

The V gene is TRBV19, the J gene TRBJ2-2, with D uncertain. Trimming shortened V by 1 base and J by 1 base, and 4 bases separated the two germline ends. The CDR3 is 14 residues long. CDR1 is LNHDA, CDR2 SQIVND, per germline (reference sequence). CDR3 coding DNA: TGTGCCAGTAGTATAGCCTTGAACACCGGGGAGCTGTTTTTT. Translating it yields CASSIALNTGELFF.

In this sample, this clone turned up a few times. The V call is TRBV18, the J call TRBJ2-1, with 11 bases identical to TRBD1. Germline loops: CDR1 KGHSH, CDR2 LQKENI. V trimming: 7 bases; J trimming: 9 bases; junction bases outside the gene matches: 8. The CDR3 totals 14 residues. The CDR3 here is CASFGTGGQREQFF. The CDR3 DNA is TGTGCCAGCTTCGGGACAGGGGGGCAGCGTGAGCAGTTCTTC.

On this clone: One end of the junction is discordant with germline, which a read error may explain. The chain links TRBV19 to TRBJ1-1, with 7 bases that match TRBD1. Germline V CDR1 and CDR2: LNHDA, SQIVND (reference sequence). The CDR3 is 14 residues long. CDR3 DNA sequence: TGTGCCAGTAGTTTGACAGGGTTGAAGACTGAAGCTTTCTTT. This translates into CASSLTGLKTEAFF.

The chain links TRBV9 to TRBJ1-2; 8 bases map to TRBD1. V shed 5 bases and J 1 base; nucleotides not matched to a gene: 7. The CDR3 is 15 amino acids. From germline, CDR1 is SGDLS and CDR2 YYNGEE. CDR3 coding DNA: TGTGCCAGCAGTCGTATTGGACAGGGTAACTATGGCTACACCTTC. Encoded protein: CASSRIGQGNYGYTF.

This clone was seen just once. The CDR3 protein is CARSVNGHRESDTQYF. The CDR3 DNA is TGTGCCAGAAGCGTAAACGGCCACAGGGAGTCCGATACGCAGTATTTT. The chain joins TRBV5-3 to TRBJ2-3; the D gene is possibly TRBD1 (6 bases). TRBV5-3 is assigned to the ORF class and has an uncertain function. The germline V and J ends were trimmed by 4 bases and 6 bases, with 21 bases remaining between them. CDR3 length: 16 amino acids.

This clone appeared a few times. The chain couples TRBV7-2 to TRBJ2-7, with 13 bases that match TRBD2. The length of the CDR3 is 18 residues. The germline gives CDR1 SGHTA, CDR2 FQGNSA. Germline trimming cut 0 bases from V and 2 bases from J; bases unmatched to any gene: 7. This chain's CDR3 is CASSLATSGRTTPYEQYF. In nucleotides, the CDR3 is TGTGCCAGCAGCTTAGCGACTAGCGGGAGGACTACCCCCTACGAGCAGTACTTC.

The CDR3 DNA is TGTGCCAGCAGCCCGGACAGGGGGCTTGGCTACACCTTC. Its translation: CASSPDRGLGYTF. The chain carries TRBV5-4 and TRBJ1-2, with 11 nucleotides matching TRBD1. With 4 bases clipped from V and 7 bases from J, the junction kept 3 bases outside the gene matches. The CDR3 covers 13 residues. Germline V gives CDR1 SGHNT, CDR2 YYREEE (reference sequence).

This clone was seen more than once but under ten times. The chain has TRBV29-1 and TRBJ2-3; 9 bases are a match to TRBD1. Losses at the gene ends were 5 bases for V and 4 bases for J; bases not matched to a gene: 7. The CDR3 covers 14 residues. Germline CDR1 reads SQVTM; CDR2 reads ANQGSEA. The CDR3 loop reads CSVTGQGVPDTQYF. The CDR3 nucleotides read TGCAGCGTTACGGGACAGGGAGTGCCAGATACGCAGTATTTT.

The CDR3 protein is CASRDTGTDYEQYF. The CDR3 DNA is TGCGCCAGCAGGGATACCGGGACAGACTACGAGCAGTACTTC. This chain joins TRBV5-1 and TRBJ2-7, with 7 bases identical to TRBD1. The V gene end was trimmed by 5 bases and the J gene end by 3 bases; junction bases not matched to a gene: 8. The CDR3 has 14 residues. CDR1 SGHRS and CDR2 YFSETQ come from the germline V gene.

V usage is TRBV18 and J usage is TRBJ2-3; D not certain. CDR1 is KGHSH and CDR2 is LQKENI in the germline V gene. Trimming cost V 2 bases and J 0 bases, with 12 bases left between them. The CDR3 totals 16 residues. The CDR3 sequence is CASSPSGPSSTDTQYF. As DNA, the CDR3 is TGTGCCAGCTCACCATCGGGCCCCTCTAGCACAGATACGCAGTATTTT.